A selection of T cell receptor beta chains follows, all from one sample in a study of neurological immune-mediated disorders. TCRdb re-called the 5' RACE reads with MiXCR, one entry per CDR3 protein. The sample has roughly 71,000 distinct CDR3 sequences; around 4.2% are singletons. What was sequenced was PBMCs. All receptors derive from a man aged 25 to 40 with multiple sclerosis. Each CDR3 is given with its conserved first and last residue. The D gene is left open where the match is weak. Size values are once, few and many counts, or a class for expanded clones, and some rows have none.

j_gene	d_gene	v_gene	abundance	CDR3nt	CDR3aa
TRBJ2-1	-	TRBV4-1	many	TGCGCCAGCAGCCAAGATACATTGGGTTCCTACAATGAGCAGTTCTTC	CASSQDTLGSYNEQFF
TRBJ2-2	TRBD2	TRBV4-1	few	TGCGCCAGCAGCCTTAGCGGGGGGGCCGTCACCGGGGAGCTGTTTTTT	CASSLSGGAVTGELFF
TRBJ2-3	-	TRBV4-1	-	TGCGCCAGCAGCCAAAAACCCCTAGAAGGGGGAGATACGCAGTATTTT	CASSQKPLEGGDTQYF
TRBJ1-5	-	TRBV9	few	TGTGCCAGCAGCGCCGGCGAGGGCAATCAGCCCCAGAATTTT	CASSAGEGNQPQNF
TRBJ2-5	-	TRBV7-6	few	TGTGCCAGCAGCCGTCCGAGTGGGCATGAATACCAAGAGACCCAGTACTTC	CASSRPSGHEYQETQYF
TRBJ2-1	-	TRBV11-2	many	TGTGCCAGCAGCTTACTGAGCGTGGAGCAGTTCTTC	CASSLLSVEQFF
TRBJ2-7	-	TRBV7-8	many	TGTGCCAGCAGCCCAGGGGTCGGTCCGAACCTCTACTACGAGCAGTACTTC	CASSPGVGPNLYYEQYF
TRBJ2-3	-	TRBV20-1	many	TGCAGTGCTAGAGATGCCACGTACACAGATACGCAGTATTTT	CSARDATYTDTQYF
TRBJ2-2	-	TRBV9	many	TGTGCCAGCAGCGTAGCTTCCGCGGACTTTAACACCGGGGAGCTGTTTTTT	CASSVASADFNTGELFF
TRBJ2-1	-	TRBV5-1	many	TGCGCCAGCAGCGAGGGGCACAATGAGCAGTTCTTC	CASSEGHNEQFF
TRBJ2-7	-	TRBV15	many	TGTGCCACCAGCAGAGAAGCAGGGTTCGTCGAGCAGTACTTC	CATSREAGFVEQYF
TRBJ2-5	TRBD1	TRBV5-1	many	TGCGCCAGCAGCTTCACCGGGACAGGACAAGAGACCCAGTACTTC	CASSFTGTGQETQYF
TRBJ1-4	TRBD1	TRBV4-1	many	TGCGCCAGCGGACATGGACAGGGGGGTGAAAAACTGTTTTTT	CASGHGQGGEKLFF
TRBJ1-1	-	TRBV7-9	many	TGTGCCAGCATGGGCAGGGAGGATGGCACTGAAGCTTTCTTT	CASMGREDGTEAFF
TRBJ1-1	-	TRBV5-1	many	TGCGCCAGCATGGTGGGTAGAGGTAACACTGAAGCTTTCTTT	CASMVGRGNTEAFF
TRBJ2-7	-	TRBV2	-	TGTGCCAGCAGTCCGGACAGAGGGACCTACGAGCAGTACTTC	CASSPDRGTYEQYF
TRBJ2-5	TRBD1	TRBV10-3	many	TGTGCCATCAGAAGGACAGGGGATGTAGAGACCCAGTACTTC	CAIRRTGDVETQYF
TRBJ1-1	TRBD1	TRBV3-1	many	TGTGCCAGCAGCGGGACTCAGGGGGCGAAAGCTTTCTTT	CASSGTQGAKAFF
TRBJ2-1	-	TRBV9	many	TGTGCCAGCAGTATCGCGAGCAATGAGCAGTTCTTC	CASSIASNEQFF
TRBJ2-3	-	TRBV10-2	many	TGCGCCAGCAGTGAAGGAAGCCCAGATACGCAGTATTTT	CASSEGSPDTQYF
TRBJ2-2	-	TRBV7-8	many	TGTGCCAGCAGCTTATCGGAAAACACCGGGGAGCTGTTTTTT	CASSLSENTGELFF
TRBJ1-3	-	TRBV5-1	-	TGCGCCAGCAGCTTGTTTTGGCAGGGGAGCCCCCTGGTAGAATCTGGAAACACCATATATTTT	CASSLFWQGSPLVESGNTIYF
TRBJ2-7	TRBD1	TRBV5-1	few	TGCGCCAGCCTTCGGACAGGGGATCCCTACGAGCAGTACTTC	CASLRTGDPYEQYF
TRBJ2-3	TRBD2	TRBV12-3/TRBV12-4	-	TGTGCCAGCAGCGTTGGGACTAGCGGGGGGCGGATGACAGATATGCAGTATTTT	CASSVGTSGGRMTDMQYF
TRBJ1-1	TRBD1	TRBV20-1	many	TGCAGTGCTAGGGAGGGGGCGACTGAAGCTTTCTTT	CSAREGATEAFF
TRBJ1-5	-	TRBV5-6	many	TGTGCCAGCAGCCTGGGATACATCGGAGGCAATCAGCCCCAGCATTTT	CASSLGYIGGNQPQHF
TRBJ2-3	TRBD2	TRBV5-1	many	TGCGCCAGCAGCCCGCGGACTAGCGGGGGGTCCACAGATACGCAGTATTTT	CASSPRTSGGSTDTQYF
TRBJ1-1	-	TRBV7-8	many	TGTGCCAGCAGCTTAATTAAGGCAGGCAAGTCGGGCACTGAAGCTTTCTTT	CASSLIKAGKSGTEAFF
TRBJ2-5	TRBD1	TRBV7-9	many	TGTGCCAGCAGCTCCGGGACAGCTCGAAGGACCCAGTACTTC	CASSSGTARRTQYF